One sample yielded the 22 T cell receptor beta chains listed below, sequenced in a study of human T cells and chemical hapten exposure. TCRdb recomputed calls from the RACE reads with MiXCR, one row per CDR3 protein. The repertoire holds nearly 80,000 distinct CDR3 sequences, approximately 10% seen once, with approximately 1.4% in the top ten. As to time point: patch test 1, 2 weeks after DPC sensitization. Regarding treatment: therapeutic diphenylcyclopropenone sensitization with weekly scalp DPC. Sample: whole blood, taken in connection with sensitization to the hapten diphenylcyclopropenone (DPC). All receptors come from a woman aged 45-65 years with alopecia areata. Some clones in this sample may be carry-over from other donors' samples.

This clonotype was seen more than once but under ten times. This chain connects TRBV20-1 to TRBJ2-7, with TRBD2 identical over 10 bases. Germline-derived CDR1 and CDR2 are DFQATT and SNEGSKA (reference sequence). This CDR3 is 13 amino acids long. J lost 6 bases, V lost 6 bases, and 8 bases had no gene match. The CDR3: CSALAGLATEQYF. DNA for the CDR3: TGCAGTGCCCTCGCGGGACTAGCGACCGAGCAGTACTTC.

The table lists this clonotype with many counts. The chain has TRBV20-1 and TRBJ1-5, with 10 bases that match TRBD1. Germline assignment: CDR1 DFQATT and CDR2 SNEGSKA (reference sequence). This CDR3 comprises 15 residues. Trimming cost V 6 bases and J 6 bases; bases outside gene matches: 11. CDR3 residues: CSATDRGRITQPQHF. The CDR3 region has the DNA TGCAGTGCGACCGACAGGGGGCGAATTACTCAGCCCCAGCATTTT.

This clonotype was observed a handful of times. This chain joins TRBV12-5 and TRBJ1-1; D not resolved. CDR3 length: 13 residues. Trimming cost V 1 base and J 2 bases, with 5 bases left between them. From germline, CDR1 is LGHNT and CDR2 FRNRAP. CDR3 residues: CASGLAFNTEAFF. The CDR3 DNA reads TGTGCTAGTGGTTTGGCCTTCAACACTGAAGCTTTCTTT.

This clonotype was seen a few times. This sequence joins TRBV9 and TRBJ1-3; D is perhaps TRBD1 (6 bases). CDR3 length: 16 residues. V lost 5 bases and J 3 bases, leaving 18 bases between the germline ends. The germline V gene has CDR1 SGDLS and CDR2 YYNGEE. For the CDR3, the DNA is TGTGCCAGCAGTCGCCTTGGGGGCGCGGGTGGAAACACCATATATTTT. Encoded protein: CASSRLGGAGGNTIYF.

The chain links TRBV6-5 to TRBJ2-7; 7 bases agree with TRBD2. CDR1 is MNHEY and CDR2 is SVGAGI in the germline V gene. Trimming took 6 bases from V and 4 from J; bases not matched to a gene: 9. The CDR3 runs to 14 residues. The CDR3 region has the DNA TGTGCCAGCAGCAAGGGGCGGGAGAGGTACGAGCAGTACTTC. Amino acids: CASSKGRERYEQYF.

The chain uses TRBV20-1 and TRBJ1-1; perhaps TRBD1 as D (6 bases). The germline gives CDR1 DFQATT, CDR2 SNEGSKA (reference sequence). V shed 4 bases and J shed 4 bases, with 10 bases lying between them. This CDR3 is 12 amino acids long. This CDR3 is CSATGDGTEAFF. The DNA of the CDR3 is TGCAGTGCTACAGGGGACGGCACTGAAGCTTTCTTT.

The chain has TRBV7-2 and TRBJ2-7, with no clear D. The CDR3 totals 13 residues. Germline CDR1 SGHTA, CDR2 FQGNSA. Between the trimmed V and J ends, which lost 3 bases and 2 bases, there was a span of 8 bases. This CDR3 reads CASSFGVTYEQYF. For the CDR3, the DNA is TGTGCCAGCAGCTTTGGGGTTACCTACGAGCAGTACTTC.

This chain's CDR3 is CSARDQDWGRDTQYF. In DNA form, the CDR3 reads TGCAGTGCTAGAGATCAGGACTGGGGTAGAGATACGCAGTATTTT. This chain connects TRBV20-1 to TRBJ2-3; D is perhaps TRBD2 (5 bases). Trimming removed 0 bases from V and 5 bases from J, with 15 bases in between. There are 15 residues in the CDR3. Germline V gene lookup returns CDR1 DFQATT and CDR2 SNEGSKA (reference sequence).

The chain couples TRBV20-1 to TRBJ2-1, with 7 bases fitting TRBD1. The V gene's germline CDR1 is DFQATT and CDR2 SNEGSKA (reference sequence). This CDR3 has 18 amino acids. J lost 5 bases, V lost 5 bases, and 21 bases had no gene match. CDR3 nucleotide sequence: TGCAGTGCTGAACCCGGGACAGAGTCCACAAGAAATAACAATGAGCAGTTCTTC. It codes for CSAEPGTESTRNNNEQFF.

This clonotype was counted only a few times. The gene calls are TRBV6-5 and TRBJ2-7, with 8 bases that match TRBD2. CDR1 and CDR2 (germline): MNHEY, SVGAGI. The J segment lost 2 bases and the V segment lost 2 bases, leaving 5 bases of the junction unmatched. The length of the CDR3 is 15 residues. The CDR3 sequence: CASSYGSGGPYEQYF. Here the CDR3 DNA reads TGTGCCAGCAGTTACGGGTCGGGAGGGCCCTACGAGCAGTACTTC.

The CDR3: CASSYGLAGSNTGELFF. DNA of the CDR3: TGTGCCAGCAGTTACGGTCTAGCGGGGTCGAACACCGGGGAGCTGTTTTTT. The rearrangement links TRBV6-5 to TRBJ2-2; TRBD2 matches at 9 bases. The CDR3 length is 17 residues. J lost 0 bases, V lost 2 bases, and 4 bases had no gene match. Germline V CDR1 and CDR2: MNHEY, SVGAGI.

The table lists this clonotype with a few counts. The V and J genes are TRBV10-1 and TRBJ2-4; weak D call: TRBD2 (6 bases). With 3 bases removed from V and 0 bases from J, the gap between germline ends came to 12 bases. The CDR3 has 16 residues. Per germline, CDR1 WNHNN and CDR2 SYGVQD (reference sequence). CDR3 region: CASSDGGKIAKNIQYF. In nucleotides, the CDR3 is TGCGCCAGCAGTGATGGGGGGAAAATAGCCAAAAACATTCAGTACTTC.

The genes are TRBV12-3 or TRBV12-4 and TRBJ2-3; 8 bases match TRBD2. V gave up 6 bases and J gave up 0 bases; unmatched junction bases: 11. This CDR3 spans 17 amino acids. CDR3 residues: CASRSKRGGLSTDTQYF. The CDR3 DNA follows: TGTGCCAGCAGATCTAAACGGGGGGGCCTAAGCACAGATACGCAGTATTTT.

This clonotype came up many times. V is TRBV18 and J is TRBJ1-3, with 9 bases that match TRBD1. From germline, CDR1 is KGHSH and CDR2 LQKENI. V dropped 3 bases and J dropped 5; count of bases not matched to a gene: 5. This CDR3 contains 15 residues. This CDR3 reads CASSPEQGARNTIYF. CDR3 in DNA: TGTGCCAGCTCACCCGAACAGGGGGCGCGAAACACCATATATTTT. Full variable domain (outside the CDR3, taken from reference TRBV18 and TRBJ1-3): NAGVMQNPRHLVRRRGQEARLRCSPMKGHSHVYWYRQLPEEGLKFMVYLQKENIIDESGMPKERFSAEFPKEGPSILRIQQVVRGDSAAYFCASSPEQGARNTIYFGEGSWLTVV.

The chain is built from TRBV7-2 and TRBJ2-1; 7 bases map to TRBD2. V trimming: 4 bases; J trimming: 0 bases; junction bases outside the gene matches: 6. This CDR3 has 16 amino acids. Germline CDR1 reads SGHTA; CDR2 reads FQGNSA. This CDR3 is CASSSRGGGSYNEQFF. In DNA form, the CDR3 reads TGTGCCAGCAGCTCGAGGGGCGGGGGCTCCTACAATGAGCAGTTCTTC.

This clonotype was detected ten times or more. The rearrangement uses TRBV6-5 and TRBJ2-3, with 7 positions matching TRBD2. Trimming at V came to 5 bases and at J to 5 bases, leaving 13 bases not matched to a gene. The CDR3 runs to 16 residues. Germline V gene data show CDR1 as MNHEY and CDR2 as SVGAGI. The CDR3 DNA reads as TGTGCCAGCAGTGCCGGACTAGTTTTTGCGGGAGATACGCAGTATTTT. It codes for CASSAGLVFAGDTQYF.

V is TRBV20-1 and J is TRBJ1-6; no definite D call. V lost 3 bases, J lost 8 bases, and 11 bases lay in between. Germline CDR1 reads DFQATT; CDR2 reads SNEGSKA (reference sequence). The CDR3 extends over 13 amino acids. CDR3 coding DNA: TGCAGTGCTAGGCGACCGGGTGATTCACCCCTCCACTTT. It encodes CSARRPGDSPLHF.

The rearrangement joins TRBV9 to TRBJ2-7; TRBD2 agrees at 11 bases. There are 15 residues in the CDR3. The germline CDR1 and CDR2 sequences are SGDLS and YYNGEE. Trimming at V came to 4 bases and at J to 7 bases, leaving 10 bases not matched to a gene. The CDR3 here is CASSPSGRIAYEQYF. As DNA, the CDR3 is TGTGCCAGCAGCCCTAGCGGGAGGATCGCGTATGAGCAGTACTTC.

In its sample, this clonotype was seen a few times. This chain connects TRBV18 to TRBJ2-1; 7 bases fit TRBD1. The CDR3 totals 14 residues. Looked up from germline, CDR1 is KGHSH and CDR2 is LQKENI. Losses at the gene ends were 3 bases for V and 5 bases for J; bases not matched to a gene: 4. In nucleotides, the CDR3 is TGTGCCAGCTCACCGAGACAGGGAAACAATGAGCAGTTCTTC. Translated, it gives CASSPRQGNNEQFF.

This clonotype was counted ten times or more. J is TRBJ2-7 and V is TRBV20-1; TRBD2 matches at 7 bases. With 6 bases clipped from V and 9 bases from J, the junction kept 17 bases outside the gene matches. The CDR3 totals 14 residues. Per germline, CDR1 DFQATT and CDR2 SNEGSKA (reference sequence). CDR3 protein: CSAMERGPLRWQYF. As DNA, the CDR3 is TGCAGTGCCATGGAGCGGGGCCCCCTACGATGGCAGTACTTC.

This clonotype was seen only a few times. The chain links TRBV6-5 to TRBJ1-1; 10 nucleotides align to TRBD1. V dropped 6 bases and J dropped 9; count of bases not matched to a gene: 7. The length of the CDR3 is 13 residues. The germline CDR1 and CDR2 sequences are MNHEY and SVGAGI. Here the CDR3 reads CASSPRDRGKAFF. CDR3 DNA: TGTGCCAGCAGCCCAAGGGACAGGGGCAAAGCTTTCTTT.

CDR3 coding DNA: TGCGCCAGCAGCTCGACTAGCGGGGGGCGTAATGAGCAGTTCTTC. This translates into CASSSTSGGRNEQFF. The chain recombines TRBV5-1 with TRBJ2-1, with 13 bases fitting TRBD2. The CDR3 covers 15 residues. V was pared by 3 bases and J by 7 bases, with 4 bases of the junction left unmatched. Per germline, CDR1 SGHRS and CDR2 YFSETQ.